The next 6 T cell receptor beta chains were all read from a single sample in a study of post-analysis software for immune sequencing data. Study findings and constraints: Comparison of patients with controls showed roughly five TRBV segments more frequent in patients, TRBV5-6, TRBV5-1 and TRBV20-1 among them.

Every TCR beta cDNA library bore unique molecular identifiers. TCRdb passed the PCR reads through MiXCR, listing each CDR3 protein once. The table includes approximately 630,000 distinct CDR3 sequences, approximately 59% detected once. These receptors' antigens are unknown. Sample: blood. All receptors derive from a girl aged 2-15 years with multiple sclerosis.

The gene calls are TRBV4-1 and TRBJ1-2; 8 nucleotides line up with TRBD1. The V gene end was trimmed by 2 bases and the J gene end by 7 bases; junction bases not matched to a gene: 12. This CDR3 spans 16 amino acids. Germline loops: CDR1 MGHRA, CDR2 YSYEKL. Here the CDR3 DNA reads TGCGCCAGCAGCCAACCCAACAGGGGGGGAGTGGTTGGCTACACCTTC. Protein: CASSQPNRGGVVGYTF.

The CDR3 DNA reads TGTGCCAGCAGCAGACGGTCCGGGACAGTCCAAGAGACCCAGTACTTC. Encoded protein: CASSRRSGTVQETQYF. V gene TRBV7-9 combines with J gene TRBJ2-5, with 7 bases lining up with TRBD1. Germline-derived CDR1 and CDR2 are SEHNR and FQNEAQ (reference sequence). The CDR3 covers 16 residues. V shed 5 bases and J 1 base; nucleotides not matched to a gene: 10.

Only a few counts were recorded for this clonotype. The CDR3 coding sequence is TGCGCCTCCAAGGGTGGGACAATGAGCTCCTACAATGAGCAGTTCTTC. It encodes CASKGGTMSSYNEQFF. The chain combines TRBV10-2 with TRBJ2-1, with a tentative D call TRBD1 (6 bases). Germline V gene data show CDR1 as WSHSY and CDR2 as SAAADI. With 11 bases removed from V and 0 bases from J, the gap between germline ends came to 20 bases. This CDR3 region has 16 residues.

The rearrangement links TRBV20-1 to TRBJ1-2; a possible D gene is TRBD1 (5 bases). Germline V gene sequence: CDR1 DFQATT, CDR2 SNEGSKA (reference sequence). Deletions cut 4 bases from V and 2 bases from J, with 23 bases between. The CDR3 loop spans 17 amino acids. This CDR3 is CSATVKGIDRFNYGYTF. The CDR3, as DNA: TGCAGTGCTACCGTGAAGGGGATCGACAGATTCAACTATGGCTACACCTTC.

The chain carries TRBV7-2 and TRBJ1-1; TRBD1 matches at 10 bases. CDR1 is SGHTA and CDR2 is FQGNSA in the germline V gene. Trimming at V came to 5 bases and at J to 5 bases, leaving 5 bases not matched to a gene. The CDR3 covers 14 residues. The CDR3 loop reads CASSPGDRGTEAFF. The CDR3 DNA sequence: TGTGCCAGCAGCCCTGGGGACAGGGGAACTGAAGCTTTCTTT.

The chain uses TRBV7-9 and TRBJ2-1, with D possibly being TRBD1 (5 bases). The CDR3 contains 14 residues. The germline V gene has CDR1 SEHNR and CDR2 FQNEAQ (reference sequence). Trimming left V 0 bases short and J 6 bases short, with 9 bases between. CDR3: CASSLASQGNEQFF. CDR3 DNA sequence: TGTGCCAGCAGCTTAGCCTCTCAGGGCAATGAGCAGTTCTTC.